This TCR beta chain was observed in a study of T cells after yellow fever vaccination. Study-level points and caveats: Faster peaking, at day 5 versus 15, marked a secondary response that was weaker.

Template switching by 5'RACE produced TCR cDNA, adding a universal primer site and UMIs. From the 5' RACE reads, TCRdb called clonotypes with MiXCR, one entry per CDR3 protein. This table holds approximately 450,000 distinct CDR3 sequences, roughly a sixth found once. To note about this clonotype: The antigen remains undetermined.

This TCR derives from a man aged 18 to 30 who received the YFV17D yellow fever vaccine. Material: PBMCs, obtained before the yellow fever booster vaccination.

CDR3 DNA: TGCGCCAGCAGTCTGATGGGCCAACCCGTTAGAGAGACCCAGTACTTC. This encodes CASSLMGQPVRETQYF. V is TRBV5-1 and J is TRBJ2-5; no clear D. The CDR3 covers 16 residues. CDR1 and CDR2 from the germline V gene are SGHRS and YFSETQ. The V and J ends lost 5 bases and 4 bases respectively, with 21 bases between them.